The source of this TCR beta chain is a study of blood T cell repertoires in COVID-19. Study details: Samples taken during acute and convalescent COVID-19 were collected in the United States, Italy and Spain. PBMCs, B-cell-depleted T cells, or T cells were the source of the cDNA or gDNA that made up the material.

In the original analysis: Estimation of nucleated cell counts was performed using reference gene primer amplification. The table came from immunoSEQ multiplex PCR; TCRdb's copy has only in-frame clones and leaves some out. V, J and clone size are taken as reported in that table, and D and trimming were inferred from the DNA itself. In the table there are about 76,000 clones, 82% of which are singletons. The CDR3 sequence is 14 residues long. Germline lookup yields CDR1 LGHDT and CDR2 YNNKEL (reference sequence). With 6 bases removed from V and 0 bases from J, the gap between germline ends came to 9 bases.

The source is a human donor in a cohort sampled during active COVID-19. The sequencing sample was made of peripheral blood. V is TRBV3-1 (or the pseudogene TRBV3-2) and J is TRBJ2-1; weak D call: TRBD1 (6 bases). The CDR3 DNA reads TGTGCCAGCAGGGACAGTAGCTCCTACAATGAGCAGTTCTTC. Its protein is CASRDSSSYNEQFF.